One sample yielded the 29 T cell receptor beta chains listed below, sequenced in a study of shared clonotypes between healthy human individuals. Naive CD8 cells lacked CD45RO and underwent positive selection for CCR7, leaving out terminally differentiated effector memory CD45RA+ cells. Method: immunoSEQ multiplex PCR; TCRdb's copy keeps in-frame clones and lacks some. The data show some 600,000 clones, with about 95% seen just once and approximately 0.1% held by the top ten. The sequencing input was naive CD8+ T cells sorted from blood. These receptors originate from a woman aged 30 to 39 in good health.

The chain couples TRBV28 to TRBJ2-1; D may be TRBD2 (6 bases). Looked up from germline, CDR1 is MDHEN and CDR2 is SYDVKM. V gave up 1 base and J gave up 5 bases, with 21 bases separating them. The CDR3 is 18 amino acids. This CDR3 reads CASSLYSGGSGWDNEQFF. The CDR3 DNA reads as TGTGCCAGCAGTTTATATTCCGGGGGTAGTGGATGGGACAATGAGCAGTTCTTC.

CDR3 in amino acids: CASSLGQGGQPQHF. DNA of the CDR3: TGTGCCAGCAGTCTCGGACAGGGTGGTCAGCCCCAGCATTTT. The genes are TRBV6-6 and TRBJ1-5, with 8 bases that match TRBD1. Trimming took 5 bases from V and 6 from J; bases not matched to a gene: 6. This CDR3 has 14 amino acids. Looked up from germline, CDR1 is MNHNY and CDR2 is SVGAGI (reference sequence).

CDR3 loop: CASSRDRDYQPQHF. The CDR3 DNA sequence: TGTGCCAGCTCCCGGGACAGGGATTATCAGCCCCAGCATTTT. This chain links TRBV18 with TRBJ1-5, with 9 bases fitting TRBD1. The germline V gene encodes CDR1 KGHSH and CDR2 LQKENI. The CDR3 is made up of 14 amino acids. Trimming at V came to 6 bases and at J to 5 bases, leaving 5 bases not matched to a gene.

The chain has TRBV28 and TRBJ2-1, with D possibly TRBD1 on 5 matching bases. The CDR3 loop spans 13 amino acids. CDR1 and CDR2 from the germline V gene are MDHEN and SYDVKM. V lost 10 bases and J 3 bases, leaving 13 bases between the germline ends. The CDR3 DNA reads as TGTGCCAAGGACATCCGTGTCTACAATGAGCAGTTCTTC. Translating gives CAKDIRVYNEQFF.

This clone appeared a single time. The gene calls are TRBV5-4 and TRBJ2-1; 7 bases match TRBD1. This CDR3 has 15 amino acids. The V gene end was trimmed by 1 base and the J gene end by 5 bases; junction bases not matched to a gene: 6. The germline CDR1 and CDR2 sequences are SGHNT and YYREEE (reference sequence). CDR3 sequence reads: CASSLLTGLDNEQFF. In DNA, the CDR3 is TGTGCCAGCAGCTTGTTGACAGGGCTGGACAATGAGCAGTTCTTC.

The chain combines TRBV6-1 with TRBJ1-2; 10 bases line up with TRBD1. CDR3 length equals 15 residues. Germline V gene data show CDR1 as MNHNS and CDR2 as SASEGT. V was pared by 6 bases and J by 6 bases, with 10 bases of the junction left unmatched. CDR3 in DNA: TGTGCCAGCAGCCTCGACAGGGGGCCGGGGGATGGCTACACCTTC. Translation: CASSLDRGPGDGYTF.

The chain has TRBV27 and TRBJ2-3; D gene ambiguous. The CDR3 is made up of 15 amino acids. V gave up 5 bases and J gave up 0 bases, with 12 bases separating them. Germline assignment: CDR1 MNHEY and CDR2 SMNVEV (reference sequence). The CDR3 loop reads CASSSAVTSTDTQYF. The DNA of the CDR3 is TGTGCCAGCAGTAGCGCGGTGACTAGCACAGATACGCAGTATTTT.

The chain has TRBV7-9 and TRBJ2-5; D tentatively fits TRBD1 or TRBD2 (6 bases each). The tail of the sequence fits TRBJ2-7 better, so the J call may be wrong. This CDR3 spans 17 amino acids. CDR1 is SEHNR, CDR2 FQNEAQ, per germline (reference sequence). In nucleotides, the CDR3 is TGTGCCAGCAGCCCCGCCTCTGTGGGGGGCTCGACATACGAGCAGTACTTC. It specifies CASSPASVGGSTYEQYF.

The CDR3 region is CASSLWGANQPQHF. The DNA of the CDR3 is TGTGCCAGCAGCTTGTGGGGGGCCAATCAGCCCCAGCATTTT. The chain recombines TRBV5-6 with TRBJ1-5; a weak D match, TRBD1 (6 bases). The CDR3 extends over 14 amino acids. The V and J ends lost 1 base and 3 bases respectively, with 8 bases between them. Germline CDR1 reads SGHDT; CDR2 reads YYEEEE. Using reference TRBV5-6 and TRBJ1-5 for the parts outside the CDR3, the full variable domain is DAGVTQSPTHLIKTRGQQVTLRCSPKSGHDTVSWYQQALGQGPQFIFQYYEEEERQRGNFPDRFSGHQFPNYSSELNVNALLLGDSALYLCASSLWGANQPQHFGDGTRLSIL.

This sequence joins TRBV5-5 and TRBJ1-2; D call uncertain. Germline V gene lookup returns CDR1 SGHKS and CDR2 YYEKEE (reference sequence). V was trimmed by 0 bases and J by 8 bases, leaving 11 bases between them. The CDR3 runs to 13 residues. The CDR3 loop is CASSLEREWGYTF. CDR3 sequence (DNA): TGTGCCAGCAGCTTGGAGAGGGAATGGGGCTACACCTTC.

The V call is TRBV28, the J call TRBJ2-5; 7 bases align to TRBD2. The end of the DNA is better explained by TRBJ2-7, so the J call may be wrong. From germline, CDR1 is MDHEN and CDR2 SYDVKM. CDR3 length: 13 amino acids. The CDR3 sequence: CASSAGEAYEQYF. DNA for the CDR3: TGTGCCAGCAGCGCGGGGGAAGCCTACGAGCAGTACTTC.

This chain uses TRBV21-1 with TRBJ1-3. TRBV21-1 is a pseudogene locus. The CDR3 totals 15 residues. The CDR3 loop is CASRRTGPEGNTIYF. The CDR3 DNA reads as TGTGCCAGCCGAAGGACCGGGCCTGAAGGAAACACCATATATTTT.

This chain joins TRBV30 and TRBJ2-7; D gene ambiguous. Trimming left V 5 bases short and J 0 bases short, with 14 bases between. Germline CDR1 GTSNPN, CDR2 SVGIG (reference sequence). The CDR3 totals 14 residues. The CDR3 DNA is TGTGCCTGGGGGTTTGACGGACCCTCCTACGAGCAGTACTTC. Translated, it gives CAWGFDGPSYEQYF.

The chain is built from TRBV5-1 and TRBJ2-5; TRBD2 aligns across 13 bases. The CDR3 is made up of 16 amino acids. V lost 4 bases to trimming and J lost 3 bases; unmatched junction nucleotides: 6. Looked up from germline, CDR1 is SGHRS and CDR2 is YFSETQ. CDR3 bases: TGCGCCAGCAGCCAACCAGGACTAGCGGGAGAAGAGACCCAGTACTTC. Amino acids: CASSQPGLAGEETQYF.

The gene calls are TRBV27 and TRBJ2-4; 7 bases map to TRBD2. The germline gives CDR1 MNHEY, CDR2 SMNVEV (reference sequence). The CDR3 runs to 19 residues. The J segment lost 0 bases and the V segment lost 2 bases, leaving 13 bases of the junction unmatched. CDR3 protein: CASSLTVSSGSLAKNIQYF. In DNA form, the CDR3 reads TGTGCCAGCAGTTTAACTGTGTCTAGCGGAAGCCTAGCCAAAAACATTCAGTACTTC.

V gene TRBV27 combines with J gene TRBJ2-7; D possibly corresponds to TRBD1 (6 bases). Trimming cost V 8 bases and J 2 bases, with 13 bases left between them. The CDR3 length is 13 residues. Germline CDR1 and CDR2: MNHEY and SMNVEV (reference sequence). The CDR3 loop is CASWGPLAYEQYF. The CDR3 nucleotides are TGTGCCAGCTGGGGGCCGCTGGCCTACGAGCAGTACTTC.

The V call is TRBV5-6, the J call TRBJ1-1; no clear D gene. The CDR3 contains 13 residues. Germline V gene lookup returns CDR1 SGHDT and CDR2 YYEEEE. The V and J ends lost 4 bases and 2 bases respectively, with 9 bases between them. CDR3 loop: CASSDVINTEAFF. The CDR3 bases are TGTGCCAGCAGCGACGTAATAAACACTGAAGCTTTCTTT.

Remarks on this clone: This CDR3 is also generated by other DNA sequences in the sample. This chain links TRBV2 with TRBJ2-7; 9 positions match TRBD2. Germline lookup yields CDR1 SNHLY and CDR2 FYNNEI. Trimming removed 3 bases from V and 0 bases from J; junction bases left unmatched: 3. The CDR3 is 15 amino acids. CDR3 region: CASSEGSGSSYEQYF. CDR3 DNA: TGTGCCAGCAGTGAGGGTAGCGGGAGCTCCTACGAGCAGTACTTC.

The CDR3 coding sequence is TGTGCCAGCACCCCAGAGGGAGAAGCGGGAGCAGATACGCAGTATTTT. This translates into CASTPEGEAGADTQYF. The J gene is TRBJ2-3, the V gene TRBV28; 8 bases align to TRBD2. CDR1 MDHEN and CDR2 SYDVKM come from the germline V gene. The J segment lost 4 bases and the V segment lost 7 bases, leaving 13 bases of the junction unmatched. The CDR3 covers 16 residues. The entire variable domain, with the rest obtained from reference TRBV28 and TRBJ2-3, is as follows: DVKVTQSSRYLVKRTGEKVFLECVQDMDHENMFWYRQDPGLGLRLIYFSYDVKMKEKGDIPEGYSVSREKKERFSLILESASTNQTSMYLCASTPEGEAGADTQYFGPGTRLTVL.

The chain uses TRBV5-1 and TRBJ2-7, with 8 bases that match TRBD1. With 0 bases clipped from V and 2 bases from J, the junction kept 7 bases outside the gene matches. Germline V gives CDR1 SGHRS, CDR2 YFSETQ. This CDR3 is built from 16 residues. The CDR3 spells CASSLEIGTGAYEQYF. The CDR3, as DNA: TGCGCCAGCAGCTTGGAAATTGGGACAGGAGCCTACGAGCAGTACTTC. The full variable domain, in which reference TRBV5-1 and TRBJ2-7 provide the parts outside the CDR3, is KAGVTQTPRYLIKTRGQQVTLSCSPISGHRSVSWYQQTPGQGLQFLFEYFSETQRNKGNFPGRFSGRQFSNSRSEMNVSTLELGDSALYLCASSLEIGTGAYEQYFGPGTRLTVT.

V is TRBV7-9 and J is TRBJ1-1, with D perhaps TRBD1 (6 bases). The germline gives CDR1 SEHNR, CDR2 FQNEAQ (reference sequence). Trimming removed 5 bases at V and 0 bases at J, with 10 bases between. The CDR3 contains 14 residues. In nucleotides, the CDR3 is TGTGCCAGCAGCCCCGAGGGGGTGAACACTGAAGCTTTCTTT. Amino acid sequence: CASSPEGVNTEAFF.

This rearrangement joins TRBV29-1 to TRBJ1-5; D possibly corresponds to TRBD1 (5 bases). The length of the CDR3 is 12 residues. The germline V and J ends were trimmed by 4 bases and 3 bases, with 7 bases remaining between them. Germline V gives CDR1 SQVTM, CDR2 ANQGSEA. The CDR3 DNA reads TGCAGCGTTGGACAGTACAATCAGCCCCAGCATTTT. Translation: CSVGQYNQPQHF.

With respect to this clone: The identical CDR3 is also encoded by other nucleotide sequences in the sample. The genes are TRBV27 and TRBJ2-1; 7 positions agree with TRBD1. The V gene end was trimmed by 4 bases and the J gene end by 6 bases; junction bases not matched to a gene: 0. The CDR3 spans 12 residues. In germline, CDR1 is MNHEY, CDR2 SMNVEV (reference sequence). In nucleotides, the CDR3 is TGTGCCAGCAGTTCAGGGGGCAATGAGCAGTTCTTC. Residues: CASSSGGNEQFF.

As regards this clone: At one boundary the junction diverges from the germline segment, which might be a read error. This chain uses TRBV5-4 with TRBJ2-1, with D possibly matching TRBD2 (6 bases). Germline CDR1 and CDR2: SGHNT and YYREEE (reference sequence). The CDR3 length is 15 residues. The CDR3 DNA reads as TGTGCCAGCAGCTTTGAGGCTGAGACTAGAAATGGGCAGTTCTTC. It specifies CASSFEAETRNGQFF.

V is TRBV28 and J is TRBJ1-1; D not resolved. Germline values: CDR1 MDHEN, CDR2 SYDVKM. The ends were cut back, 1 base at V and 6 bases at J, with 12 bases in the middle. The CDR3 contains 14 residues. CDR3 in DNA: TGTGCCAGCAGTTTATACCCGGAGTTAGCTGAAGCTTTCTTT. Translating it yields CASSLYPELAEAFF.

The chain carries TRBV28 and TRBJ1-5; TRBD1 is a possible D gene (5 bases). V was trimmed by 6 bases and J by 0 bases, leaving 12 bases between them. CDR3 length: 15 residues. Germline assignment: CDR1 MDHEN and CDR2 SYDVKM. CDR3 residues: CASSRTWDSNQPQHF. CDR3 bases: TGTGCCAGCAGCAGGACATGGGATAGCAATCAGCCCCAGCATTTT. Full variable domain (remainder filled in from reference TRBV28 and TRBJ1-5): DVKVTQSSRYLVKRTGEKVFLECVQDMDHENMFWYRQDPGLGLRLIYFSYDVKMKEKGDIPEGYSVSREKKERFSLILESASTNQTSMYLCASSRTWDSNQPQHFGDGTRLSIL.

The gene calls are TRBV27 and TRBJ2-1, with TRBD2 matching over 12 bases. The CDR3 has 13 amino acids. CDR1 and CDR2 (germline): MNHEY, SMNVEV (reference sequence). Trimming took 5 bases from V and 11 from J; bases not matched to a gene: 4. The CDR3 reads CASSLAGGPKQFF. The CDR3 region has the DNA TGTGCCAGCAGTCTAGCGGGAGGGCCGAAGCAGTTCTTC.

The rearrangement links TRBV5-8 to TRBJ1-5, with a possible D match to TRBD1 (6 bases). Trimming removed 0 bases at V and 5 bases at J, with 12 bases between. Germline loops: CDR1 SGHTS, CDR2 YDEGEE. This CDR3 spans 15 amino acids. The CDR3 DNA sequence: TGTGCCAGCAGCTTGGTTCCCCAGGGGTATCAGCCCCAGCATTTT. This gives the protein CASSLVPQGYQPQHF.

J is TRBJ2-1 and V is TRBV11-2; 8 bases are a match to TRBD2. Trimming took 5 bases from V and 7 from J; bases not matched to a gene: 7. Germline CDR1 SGHAT, CDR2 FQNNGV. This CDR3 comprises 14 residues. CDR3 nucleotide sequence: TGTGCCAGCAGCCATAGCGGGATGGGGAATGAGCAGTTCTTC. It translates to CASSHSGMGNEQFF.